This T cell receptor (beta chain) was recovered during a study of blood T cell repertoires in COVID-19. Study overall: Sites in the United States, Italy and Spain provided acute and convalescent COVID-19 samples. PBMCs, B-cell-depleted T cells, or T cells provided the cDNA or gDNA that made up the material.

Deletions cut 5 bases from V and 4 bases from J, with 14 bases between. Germline-derived CDR1 and CDR2 are KGHSH and LQKENI. The CDR3 length is 14 residues. Method: immunoSEQ multiplex PCR; TCRdb's copy keeps in-frame clones and lacks some. The profile shows 150,000 to 200,000 clones, 84% of them singletons. The chain has TRBV18 and TRBJ1-2, with D maybe TRBD1 (5 bases). Material: peripheral blood. This TCR came from an older woman with COVID-19, enrolled during active disease. The CDR3 protein is CASSSDRGGYGYTF. The CDR3 DNA reads as TGTGCCAGCTCATCAGACCGCGGGGGCTATGGCTACACCTTC.